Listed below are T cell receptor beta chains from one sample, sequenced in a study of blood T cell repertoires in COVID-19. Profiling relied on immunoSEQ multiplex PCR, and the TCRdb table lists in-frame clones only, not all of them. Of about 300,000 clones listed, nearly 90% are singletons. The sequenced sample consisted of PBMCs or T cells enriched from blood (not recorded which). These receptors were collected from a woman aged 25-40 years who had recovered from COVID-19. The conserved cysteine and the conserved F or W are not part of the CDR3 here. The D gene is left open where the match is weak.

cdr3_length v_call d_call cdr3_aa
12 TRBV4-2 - ASSQDRVNQPQH
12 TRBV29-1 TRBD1 SAQGAFKTEKLF
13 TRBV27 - ASSFSRGGLGGYT
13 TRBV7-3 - ASSPDGEAGSTSA
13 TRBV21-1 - ASSNHSTQLYGYT
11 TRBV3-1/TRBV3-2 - ASSPLSYNEQF
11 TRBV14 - ASRKTTGLEQY
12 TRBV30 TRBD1 AWQFPGGFQPQH
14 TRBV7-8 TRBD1 ASSPYRQGSYNEQF
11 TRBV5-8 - ASSLDGRTEAF
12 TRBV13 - ASSLGTATGELF
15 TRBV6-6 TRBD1 ASRRQGMSPMNTEAF
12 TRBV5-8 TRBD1 ASSRGTVGNTIY
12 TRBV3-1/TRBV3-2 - ASTQTFRDYGYT
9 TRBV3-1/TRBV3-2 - ASSQQGVWY
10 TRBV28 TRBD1 ASHRGQETQY
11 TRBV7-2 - ASSLATGNEQF
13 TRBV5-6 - ASSWGLSPGNTIY
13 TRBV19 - ASSPRDIFSYEQY
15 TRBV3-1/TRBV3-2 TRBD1 ASSQEFGAGGYYGYT
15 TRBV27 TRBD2 ASSLNGRGRHERGQF
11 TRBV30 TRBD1 AREKGQGVEAF
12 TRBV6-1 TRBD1 ASTTGTGIGGYT
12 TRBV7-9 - ASSSGQYQETQY
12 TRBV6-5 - ASSYGGLDYGYT
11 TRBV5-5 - ASSGHLNQPQH
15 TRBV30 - AWNRPTGSSYNSPLH
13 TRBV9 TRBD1 ASSVARDRAYGYT
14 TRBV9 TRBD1 ASSVDGAGQNEKLF
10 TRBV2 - ATQDRVYEQY
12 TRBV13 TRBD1 ASSPGQGLGGYT
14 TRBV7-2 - ASSLEWGLGNQPQH
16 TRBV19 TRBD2 ASSIGGTSGGRKETQY